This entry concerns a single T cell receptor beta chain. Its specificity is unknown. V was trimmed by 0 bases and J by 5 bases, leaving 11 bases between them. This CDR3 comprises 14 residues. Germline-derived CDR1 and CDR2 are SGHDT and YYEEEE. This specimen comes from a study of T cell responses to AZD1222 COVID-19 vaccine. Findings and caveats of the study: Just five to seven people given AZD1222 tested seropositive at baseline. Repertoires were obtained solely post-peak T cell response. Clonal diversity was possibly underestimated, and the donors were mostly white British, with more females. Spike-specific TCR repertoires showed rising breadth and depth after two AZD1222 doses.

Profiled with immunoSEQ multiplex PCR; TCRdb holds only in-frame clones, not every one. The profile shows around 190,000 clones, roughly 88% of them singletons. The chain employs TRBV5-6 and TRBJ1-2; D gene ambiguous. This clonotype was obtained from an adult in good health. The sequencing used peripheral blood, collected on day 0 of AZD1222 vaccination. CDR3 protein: CASSLDSKSYGYTF. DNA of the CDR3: TGTGCCAGCAGCTTGGACAGCAAGAGTTATGGCTACACCTTC.